The 2 T cell receptor beta chains reported below all come from one sample, sequenced in a study of identical twins. Each CDR3 protein gets one entry after TCRdb re-called the 5' RACE reads with MiXCR. The sample lists fewer than 350,000 distinct CDR3 sequences; under 9% were seen once. This sample also belongs to another study, concerning yellow fever vaccine responses in identical twins.

Sequenced material: memory (CD45RO+) T cells sorted from blood. The receptors originated from a woman aged 18-35 years in good health.

This clonotype occurred many times. The chain joins TRBV10-1 to TRBJ2-1; D is perhaps TRBD1 (6 bases). The ends were cut back, 4 bases at V and 0 bases at J, with 10 bases in the middle. There are 15 residues in the CDR3. CDR1 and CDR2 from the germline V gene are WNHNN and SYGVQD (reference sequence). CDR3 DNA sequence: TGCGCCAGCAGTGGGGGGCCGAGCTCCTACAATGAGCAGTTCTTC. Its translation is CASSGGPSSYNEQFF.

V and J are TRBV5-1 and TRBJ2-1; no reliable D call. V was clipped by 1 base and J by 4 bases, with 12 bases between them. This CDR3 comprises 15 residues. Germline-derived CDR1 and CDR2 are SGHRS and YFSETQ. CDR3 loop: CASSLTWFGYNEQFF. CDR3 nucleotide sequence: TGCGCCAGCAGCTTGACCTGGTTTGGGTACAATGAGCAGTTCTTC.